The clone carrying this TCR beta chain has at least ten counts. The antigen is not known. This entry is derived from a study of neurological immune-mediated disorders. Synthesis of cDNA used 5'RACE (with 10-nucleotide random UMIs). TCRdb re-analysed the 5' RACE reads in MiXCR, keeping a single row per CDR3 protein. The sample holds more than 25,000 distinct CDR3 sequences, under 5% seen once. Regarding the study as a whole: The greatest degree of TCR clonal expansion was observed in HTLV-1-associated myelopathy, with the lowest in multiple sclerosis, below that of healthy controls.

The sorted libraries took 850,000 to 1,000,000 CD4+ or CD8+ T cells. This CDR3 spans 13 amino acids. Trimming removed 0 bases at V and 4 bases at J, with 6 bases between. The clonotype was recovered from a woman aged 40 to 50 in good health. The sample taken for sequencing was CD4+ T cells from blood. The genes are TRBV12-3 or TRBV12-4 and TRBJ2-5; D remains ambiguous. The CDR3 nucleotides read TGTGCCAGCAGTTTAGCGCGCCTAGAGACCCAGTACTTC. It encodes CASSLARLETQYF.